This T cell receptor beta chain was retrieved from a study of blood T cell repertoires in COVID-19. Generated by immunoSEQ multiplex PCR, the TCRdb table keeps only in-frame clones and is missing some. The sample lists approximately 360,000 clones, around 86% seen once, with about 5.4% in the top ten. Germline trimming cut 3 bases from V and 0 bases from J; bases unmatched to any gene: 8. Germline-derived CDR1 and CDR2 are SGHTA and FQGNSA. This CDR3 is built from 17 residues. The chain has TRBV7-2 and TRBJ1-2; the match to TRBD1 covers 9 bases. What was sequenced was PBMCs or T cells enriched from blood (not recorded which). This clonotype was sampled from a woman between 45 and 60 years old who had recovered from COVID-19. The CDR3 is CASSFPGQGSPNYGYTF. In nucleotides, the CDR3 is TGTGCCAGCAGCTTTCCGGGACAGGGATCTCCTAACTATGGCTACACCTTC.